The T cell receptor beta chain described here comes from a study of blood T cell repertoires in COVID-19. Across the study: Samples representing acute and convalescent COVID-19 were sourced from the United States, Italy and Spain.

Sequencing was performed with immunoSEQ multiplex PCR; in TCRdb, only in-frame clones are kept and a portion is missing. The table lists about 380,000 clones, about 88% of them singletons. The cohort comprised adults aged roughly 18 to 95 years residing in about two dozen US areas. Cohort placement rested on clinical history that participants reported themselves. CDR1 and CDR2 from the germline V gene are SEHNR and FQNEAQ (reference sequence). V was shortened by 5 bases and J by 4 bases, with 12 bases between the two germline ends. CDR3 length: 14 amino acids. The chain uses TRBV7-9 and TRBJ1-5, with a weak D call TRBD1 (5 bases). The sequence derives from a woman aged 18 to 35 who had recovered from COVID-19. Sample: PBMCs or T cells enriched from blood (not recorded which). CDR3 nucleotide sequence: TGTGCCAGCAGCCTAGGTCCAGGGAATCAGCCCCAGCATTTT. This encodes CASSLGPGNQPQHF.